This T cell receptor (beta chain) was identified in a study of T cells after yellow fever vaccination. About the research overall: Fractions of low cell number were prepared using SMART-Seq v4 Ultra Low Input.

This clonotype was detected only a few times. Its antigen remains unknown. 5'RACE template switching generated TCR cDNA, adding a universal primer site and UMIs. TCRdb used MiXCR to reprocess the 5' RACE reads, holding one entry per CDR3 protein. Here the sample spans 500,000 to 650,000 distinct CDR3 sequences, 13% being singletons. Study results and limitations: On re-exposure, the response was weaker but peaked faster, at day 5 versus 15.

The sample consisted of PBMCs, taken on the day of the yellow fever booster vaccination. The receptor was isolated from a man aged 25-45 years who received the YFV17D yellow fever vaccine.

The CDR3 DNA sequence: TGTGCCACCAGCAGGAGGGGGGGCAACTACGAGCAGTACTTC. Protein: CATSRRGGNYEQYF. This rearrangement joins TRBV15 to TRBJ2-7; perhaps TRBD2 as D (7 bases). The CDR3 sequence is 14 residues long. V lost 3 bases, J lost 3 bases, and 12 bases lay in between. In germline, CDR1 is LNHNV, CDR2 YYDKDF (reference sequence).